The rows below give T cell receptor beta chains drawn from one sample of a study of T-cell reconstitution after alpha-beta-depleted transplantation in children. Each CDR3 protein gets one entry after TCRdb re-called the PCR reads with MiXCR. The sample lists roughly 190,000 distinct CDR3 sequences; more than 12% were seen once. The specimen was PBMCs from the stem cell graft donor, collected from the stem cell graft. These receptors originate from a human donor who donated a stem cell graft to a child with acute lymphoblastic leukemia. Both conserved end residues are part of each CDR3.

j_call v_call cdr3_aa
TRBJ1-1 TRBV5-6 CASSPDRGTEAFF
TRBJ2-7 TRBV20-1 CSAGPQAGQEYEQYF
TRBJ2-7 TRBV6-5 CASSYSSALYEQYF
TRBJ1-2 TRBV5-1 CASSLQGAAGRINYGYTF
TRBJ2-2 TRBV5-4 CASSPRLAGVPGELFF
TRBJ2-6 TRBV7-9 CASSFSGTGANVLTF
TRBJ2-5 TRBV29-1 CSVPQANQETQYF
TRBJ2-7 TRBV5-1 CASSLRAGGEQYF
TRBJ1-1 TRBV4-1 CASSQDPRGITEAFF
TRBJ1-2 TRBV4-1 CASSQLDMGLANYGYTF
TRBJ2-5 TRBV11-2 CASSSLRSALLQETQYF
TRBJ2-5 TRBV7-2 CASSNMVALETQYF
TRBJ2-5 TRBV6-1 CASSESLGVLETQYF
TRBJ2-5 TRBV11-3 CASSHRDDRETQYF
TRBJ2-1 TRBV9 CASSVAPTNSYNEQFF
TRBJ2-1 TRBV28 CASSSPGRGNEQFF
TRBJ2-1 TRBV14 CASSPGSGGGEQFF
TRBJ1-5 TRBV28 CASSFRMVNQPQHF
TRBJ2-1 TRBV29-1 CSVPTSGSYNEQFF
TRBJ2-5 TRBV29-1 CSVGYGKETQYF
TRBJ1-1 TRBV5-1 CASSFWAQGGTEAFF
TRBJ2-1 TRBV19 CASSRTALAVGEQFF
TRBJ2-1 TRBV7-9 CASVKWLGDHNEQFF
TRBJ1-1 TRBV7-9 CASSAFGRDGNTEAFF
TRBJ2-3 TRBV20-1 CSAPGSGRVMPDTQYF